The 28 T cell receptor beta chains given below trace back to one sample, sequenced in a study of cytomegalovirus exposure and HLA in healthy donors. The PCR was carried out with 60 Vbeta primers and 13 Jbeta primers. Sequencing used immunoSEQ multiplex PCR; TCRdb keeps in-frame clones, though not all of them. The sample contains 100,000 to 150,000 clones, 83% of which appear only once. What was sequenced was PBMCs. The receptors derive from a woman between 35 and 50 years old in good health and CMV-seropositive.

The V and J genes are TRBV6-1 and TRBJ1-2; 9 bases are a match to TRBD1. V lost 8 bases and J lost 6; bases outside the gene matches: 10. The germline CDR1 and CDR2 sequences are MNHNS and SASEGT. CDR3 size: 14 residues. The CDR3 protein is CASRRQGVNNGYTF. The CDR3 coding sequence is TGTGCCAGCCGCAGACAGGGGGTGAATAATGGCTACACCTTC.

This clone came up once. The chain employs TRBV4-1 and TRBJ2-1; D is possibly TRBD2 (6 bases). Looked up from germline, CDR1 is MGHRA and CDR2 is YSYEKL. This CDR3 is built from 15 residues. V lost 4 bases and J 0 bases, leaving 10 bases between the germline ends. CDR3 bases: TGCGCCAGCAGCCTCCGGGAGAGCTCCTACAATGAGCAGTTCTTC. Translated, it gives CASSLRESSYNEQFF.

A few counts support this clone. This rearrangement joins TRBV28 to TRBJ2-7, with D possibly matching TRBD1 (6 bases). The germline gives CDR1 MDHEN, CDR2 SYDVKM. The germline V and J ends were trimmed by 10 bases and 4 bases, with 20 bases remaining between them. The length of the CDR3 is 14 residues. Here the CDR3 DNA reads TGTGCCACCCGCCGAGGGACAAACTCTTACGAGCAGTACTTC. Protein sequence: CATRRGTNSYEQYF. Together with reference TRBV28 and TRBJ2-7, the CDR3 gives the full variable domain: DVKVTQSSRYLVKRTGEKVFLECVQDMDHENMFWYRQDPGLGLRLIYFSYDVKMKEKGDIPEGYSVSREKKERFSLILESASTNQTSMYLCATRRGTNSYEQYFGPGTRLTVT.

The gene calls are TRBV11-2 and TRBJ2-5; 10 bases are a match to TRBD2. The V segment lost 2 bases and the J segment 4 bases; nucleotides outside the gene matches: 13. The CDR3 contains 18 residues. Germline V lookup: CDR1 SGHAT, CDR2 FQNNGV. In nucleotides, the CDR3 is TGTGCCAGCAGCTTATACATTCTTAGCGGGAGGTATGGAGAGACCCAGTACTTC. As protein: CASSLYILSGRYGETQYF.

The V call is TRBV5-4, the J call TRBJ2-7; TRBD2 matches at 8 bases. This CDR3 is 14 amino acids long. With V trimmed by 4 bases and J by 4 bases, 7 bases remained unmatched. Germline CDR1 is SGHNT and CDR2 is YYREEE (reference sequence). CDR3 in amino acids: CASSPGLAEYEQYF. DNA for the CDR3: TGTGCCAGCAGCCCAGGACTAGCAGAATACGAGCAGTACTTC. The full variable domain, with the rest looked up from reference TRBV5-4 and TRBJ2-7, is ETGVTQSPTHLIKTRGQQVTLRCSSQSGHNTVSWYQQALGQGPQFIFQYYREEENGRGNFPPRFSGLQFPNYSSELNVNALELDDSALYLCASSPGLAEYEQYFGPGTRLTVT.

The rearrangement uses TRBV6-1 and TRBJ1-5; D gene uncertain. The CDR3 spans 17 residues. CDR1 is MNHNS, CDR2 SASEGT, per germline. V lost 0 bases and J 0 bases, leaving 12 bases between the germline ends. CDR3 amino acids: CASSEASDKYSNQPQHF. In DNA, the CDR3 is TGTGCCAGCAGTGAAGCGTCAGACAAGTATAGCAATCAGCCCCAGCATTTT.

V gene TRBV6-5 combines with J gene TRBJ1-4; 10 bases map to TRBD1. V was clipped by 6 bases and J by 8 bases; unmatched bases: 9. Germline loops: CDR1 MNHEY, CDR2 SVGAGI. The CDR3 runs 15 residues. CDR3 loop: CASSPDRGRREKLFF. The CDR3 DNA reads TGTGCCAGCAGCCCCGACAGGGGGCGAAGGGAAAAACTGTTTTTT.

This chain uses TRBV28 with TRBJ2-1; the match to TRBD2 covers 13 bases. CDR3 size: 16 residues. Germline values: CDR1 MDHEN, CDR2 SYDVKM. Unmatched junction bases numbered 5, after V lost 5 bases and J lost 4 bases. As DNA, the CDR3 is TGTGCCAGCAGTACCGGACTAGCGGGGGTGTACAATGAGCAGTTCTTC. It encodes CASSTGLAGVYNEQFF.

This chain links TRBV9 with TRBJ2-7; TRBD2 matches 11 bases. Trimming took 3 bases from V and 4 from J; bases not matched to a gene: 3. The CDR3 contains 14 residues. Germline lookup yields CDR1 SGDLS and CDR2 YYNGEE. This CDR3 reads CASSAGLAAYEQYF. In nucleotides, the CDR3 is TGTGCCAGCAGCGCGGGACTAGCGGCGTACGAGCAGTACTTC.

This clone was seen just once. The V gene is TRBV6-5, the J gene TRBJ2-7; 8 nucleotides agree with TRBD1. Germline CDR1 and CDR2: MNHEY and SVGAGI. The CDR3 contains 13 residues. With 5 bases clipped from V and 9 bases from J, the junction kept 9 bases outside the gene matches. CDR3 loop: CASSTDRATPQYF. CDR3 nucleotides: TGTGCCAGCAGTACGGACAGGGCAACCCCGCAGTACTTC.

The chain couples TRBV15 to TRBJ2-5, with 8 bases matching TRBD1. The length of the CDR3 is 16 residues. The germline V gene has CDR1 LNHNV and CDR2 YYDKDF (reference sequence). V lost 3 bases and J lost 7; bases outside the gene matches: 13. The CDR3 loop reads CATSREINRGTGTQYF. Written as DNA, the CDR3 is TGTGCCACCAGCAGGGAAATTAACAGGGGGACGGGGACCCAGTACTTC.

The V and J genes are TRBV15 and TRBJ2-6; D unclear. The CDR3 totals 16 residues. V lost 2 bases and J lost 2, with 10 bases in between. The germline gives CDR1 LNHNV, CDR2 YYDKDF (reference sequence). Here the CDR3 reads CATSRPTRAGANVLTF. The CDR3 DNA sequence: TGTGCCACCAGCAGACCCACCCGCGCTGGGGCCAACGTCCTGACTTTC.

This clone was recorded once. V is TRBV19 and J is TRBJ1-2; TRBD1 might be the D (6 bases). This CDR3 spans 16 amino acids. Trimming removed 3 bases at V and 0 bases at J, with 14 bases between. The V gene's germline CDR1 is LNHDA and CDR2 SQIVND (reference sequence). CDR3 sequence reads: CASSIGGLPPNYGYTF. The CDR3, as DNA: TGTGCCAGTAGTATCGGGGGGCTTCCTCCTAACTATGGCTACACCTTC.

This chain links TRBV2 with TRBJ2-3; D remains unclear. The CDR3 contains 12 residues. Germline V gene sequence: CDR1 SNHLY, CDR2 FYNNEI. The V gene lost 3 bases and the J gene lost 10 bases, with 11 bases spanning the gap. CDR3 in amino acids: CASSDLGFPQYF. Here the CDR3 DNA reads TGTGCCAGCAGTGACCTGGGCTTTCCGCAGTATTTT.

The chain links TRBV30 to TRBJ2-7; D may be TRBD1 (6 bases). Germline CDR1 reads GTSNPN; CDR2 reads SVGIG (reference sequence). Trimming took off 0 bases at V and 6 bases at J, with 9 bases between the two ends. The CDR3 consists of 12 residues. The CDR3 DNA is TGTGCCTGGAGTGTAGGACAGCCCGAGCAGTACTTC. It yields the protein CAWSVGQPEQYF.

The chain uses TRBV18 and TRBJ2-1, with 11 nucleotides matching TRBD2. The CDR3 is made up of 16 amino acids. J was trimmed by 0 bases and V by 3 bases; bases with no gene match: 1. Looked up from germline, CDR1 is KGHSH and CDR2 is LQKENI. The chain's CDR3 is CASSPTSGSSYNEQFF. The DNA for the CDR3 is TGTGCCAGCTCACCTACTAGCGGGAGCTCCTACAATGAGCAGTTCTTC. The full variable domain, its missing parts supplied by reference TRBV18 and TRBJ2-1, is NAGVMQNPRHLVRRRGQEARLRCSPMKGHSHVYWYRQLPEEGLKFMVYLQKENIIDESGMPKERFSAEFPKEGPSILRIQQVVRGDSAAYFCASSPTSGSSYNEQFFGPGTRLTVL.

CDR3 in amino acids: CASGEDSIISGELFF. The CDR3 DNA follows: TGTGCCAGCGGAGAGGACAGTATTATTTCCGGGGAGCTGTTTTTT. V gene TRBV6-1 combines with J gene TRBJ2-2; possible D gene TRBD1, 6 bases. This CDR3 is built from 15 residues. The germline CDR1 and CDR2 sequences are MNHNS and SASEGT. With 8 bases removed from V and 6 bases from J, the gap between germline ends came to 19 bases.

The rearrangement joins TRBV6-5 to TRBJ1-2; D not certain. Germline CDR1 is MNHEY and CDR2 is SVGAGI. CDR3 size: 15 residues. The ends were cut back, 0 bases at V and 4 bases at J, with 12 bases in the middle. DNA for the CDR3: TGTGCCAGCAGTTACTCACGAGGGCCGGGCTATGGCTACACCTTC. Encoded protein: CASSYSRGPGYGYTF.

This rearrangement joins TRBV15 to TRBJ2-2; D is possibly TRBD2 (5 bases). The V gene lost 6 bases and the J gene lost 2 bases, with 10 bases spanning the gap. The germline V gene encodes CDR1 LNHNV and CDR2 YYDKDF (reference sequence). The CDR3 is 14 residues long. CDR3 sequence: CATRIEGNTGELFF. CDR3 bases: TGTGCCACCAGAATCGAGGGCAACACCGGGGAGCTGTTTTTT.

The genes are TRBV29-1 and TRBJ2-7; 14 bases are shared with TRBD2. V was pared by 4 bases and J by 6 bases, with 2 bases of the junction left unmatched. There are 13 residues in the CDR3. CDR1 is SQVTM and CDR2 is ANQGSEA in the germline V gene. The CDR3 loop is CSVGGLAGGEQYF. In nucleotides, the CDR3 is TGCAGCGTTGGAGGACTAGCGGGGGGCGAGCAGTACTTC.

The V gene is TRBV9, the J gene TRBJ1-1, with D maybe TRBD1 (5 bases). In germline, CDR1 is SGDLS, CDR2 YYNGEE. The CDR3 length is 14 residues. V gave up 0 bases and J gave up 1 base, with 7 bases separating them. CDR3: CASSVARGNTEAFF. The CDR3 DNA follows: TGTGCCAGCAGCGTAGCTAGGGGGAACACTGAAGCTTTCTTT.

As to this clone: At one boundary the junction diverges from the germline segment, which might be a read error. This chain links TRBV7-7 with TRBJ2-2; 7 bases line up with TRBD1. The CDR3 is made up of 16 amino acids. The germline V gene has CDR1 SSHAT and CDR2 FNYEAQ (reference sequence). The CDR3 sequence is CASSLIQGANTGELFF. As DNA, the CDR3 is TGTGCTAGCAGCTTAATCCAGGGGGCGAACACCGGGGAGCTGTTTTTT.

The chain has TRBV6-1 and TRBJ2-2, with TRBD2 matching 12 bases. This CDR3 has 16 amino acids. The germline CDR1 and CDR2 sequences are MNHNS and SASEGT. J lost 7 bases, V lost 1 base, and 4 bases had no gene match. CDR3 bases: TGTGCCAGCAGTGAAGGATGGGGACTAGCGGGCGGGGAGCTGTTTTTT. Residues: CASSEGWGLAGGELFF.

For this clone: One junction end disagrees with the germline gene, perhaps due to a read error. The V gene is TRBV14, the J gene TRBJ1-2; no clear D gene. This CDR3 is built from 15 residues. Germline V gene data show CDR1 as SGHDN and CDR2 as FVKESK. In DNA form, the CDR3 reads TGTGCCAGCAGCGAAGAGACTTTCCCCCTTTATGGCTACACCTTC. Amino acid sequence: CASSEETFPLYGYTF.

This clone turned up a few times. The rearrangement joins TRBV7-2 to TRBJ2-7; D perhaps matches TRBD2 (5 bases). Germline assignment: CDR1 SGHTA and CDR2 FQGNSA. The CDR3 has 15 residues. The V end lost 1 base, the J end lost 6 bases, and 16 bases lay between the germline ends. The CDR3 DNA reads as TGTGCCAGCAGCTTAGTTGGTTTGGGGAGCGGCGAGCAGTACTTC. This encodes CASSLVGLGSGEQYF.

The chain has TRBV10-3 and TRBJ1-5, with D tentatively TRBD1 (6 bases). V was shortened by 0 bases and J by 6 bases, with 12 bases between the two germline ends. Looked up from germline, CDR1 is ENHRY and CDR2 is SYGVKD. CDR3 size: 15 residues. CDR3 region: CAISESEGGAQPQHF. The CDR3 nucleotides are TGTGCCATCAGTGAGTCGGAGGGGGGGGCTCAGCCCCAGCATTTT.

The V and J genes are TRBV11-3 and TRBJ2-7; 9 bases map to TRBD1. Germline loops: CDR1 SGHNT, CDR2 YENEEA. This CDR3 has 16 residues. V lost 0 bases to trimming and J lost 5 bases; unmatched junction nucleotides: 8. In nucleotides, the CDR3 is TGTGCCAGCAGCTTAGAGGGGACAGGGAATTCCCACGAGCAGTACTTC. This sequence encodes CASSLEGTGNSHEQYF.

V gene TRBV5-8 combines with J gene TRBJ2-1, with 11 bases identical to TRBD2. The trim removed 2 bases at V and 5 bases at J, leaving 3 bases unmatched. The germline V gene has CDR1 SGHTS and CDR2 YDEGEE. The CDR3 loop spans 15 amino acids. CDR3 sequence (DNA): TGTGCCAGCAGCTTCGGGACTAGCGGTAACAATGAGCAGTTCTTC. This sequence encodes CASSFGTSGNNEQFF.